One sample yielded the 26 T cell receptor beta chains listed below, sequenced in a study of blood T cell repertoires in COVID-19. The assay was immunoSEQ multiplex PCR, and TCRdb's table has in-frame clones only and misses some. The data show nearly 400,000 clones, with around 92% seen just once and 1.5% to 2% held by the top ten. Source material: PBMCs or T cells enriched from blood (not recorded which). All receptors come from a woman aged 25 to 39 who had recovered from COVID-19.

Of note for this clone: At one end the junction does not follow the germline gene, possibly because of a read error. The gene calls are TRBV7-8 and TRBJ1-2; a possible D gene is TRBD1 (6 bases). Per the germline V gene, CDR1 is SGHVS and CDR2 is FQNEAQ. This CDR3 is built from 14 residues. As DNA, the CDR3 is TGTGCCAGCAGCTTAGCGAGACAGGAGAGAACCTCCCGATTC. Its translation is CASSLARQERTSRF.

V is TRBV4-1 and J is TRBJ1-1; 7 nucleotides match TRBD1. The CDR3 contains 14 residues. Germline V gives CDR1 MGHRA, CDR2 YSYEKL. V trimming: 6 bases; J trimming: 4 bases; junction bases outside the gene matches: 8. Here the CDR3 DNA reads TGCGCCAGCAGGGGGGACAGAGGGGGCACTGAAGCTTTCTTT. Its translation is CASRGDRGGTEAFF.

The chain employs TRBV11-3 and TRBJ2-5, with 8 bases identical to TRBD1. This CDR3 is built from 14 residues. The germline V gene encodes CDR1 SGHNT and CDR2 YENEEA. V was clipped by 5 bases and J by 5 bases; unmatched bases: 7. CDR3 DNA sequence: TGTGCCAGCAGCCTTGGGACAGGCGGGGAGACCCAGTACTTC. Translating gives CASSLGTGGETQYF.

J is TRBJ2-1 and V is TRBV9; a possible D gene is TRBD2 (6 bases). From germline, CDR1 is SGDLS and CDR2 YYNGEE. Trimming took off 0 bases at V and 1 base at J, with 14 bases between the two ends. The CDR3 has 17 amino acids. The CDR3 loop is CASSVANGAGSYNEQFF. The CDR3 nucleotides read TGTGCCAGCAGCGTAGCTAATGGGGCGGGGTCCTACAATGAGCAGTTCTTC.

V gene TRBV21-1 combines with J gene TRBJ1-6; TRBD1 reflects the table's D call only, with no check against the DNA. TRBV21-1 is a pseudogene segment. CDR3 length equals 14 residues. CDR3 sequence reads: CASSKGTENSPLHF. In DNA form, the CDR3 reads TGTGCCAGCAGCAAAGGCACAGAGAATTCACCCCTCCACTTT.

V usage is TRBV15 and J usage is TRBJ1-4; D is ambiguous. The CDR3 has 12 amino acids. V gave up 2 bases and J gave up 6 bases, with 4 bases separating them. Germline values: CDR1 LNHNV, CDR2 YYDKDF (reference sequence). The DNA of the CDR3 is TGTGCCACCAGCAGATCGTATGAAAAACTGTTTTTT. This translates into CATSRSYEKLFF.

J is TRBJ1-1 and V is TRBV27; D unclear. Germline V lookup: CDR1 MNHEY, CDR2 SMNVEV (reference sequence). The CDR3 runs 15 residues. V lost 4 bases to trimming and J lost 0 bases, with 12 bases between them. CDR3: CASSYEPRLNTEAFF. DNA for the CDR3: TGTGCCAGCAGTTACGAACCTCGGTTGAACACTGAAGCTTTCTTT.

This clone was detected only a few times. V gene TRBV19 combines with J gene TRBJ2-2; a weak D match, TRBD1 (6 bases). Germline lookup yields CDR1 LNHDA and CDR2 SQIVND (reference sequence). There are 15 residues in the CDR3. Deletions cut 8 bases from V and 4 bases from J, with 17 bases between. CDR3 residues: CASQVGQGSTGELFF. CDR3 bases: TGTGCCAGTCAGGTTGGGCAGGGGAGCACCGGGGAGCTGTTTTTT.

The CDR3 reads CASSKGFGNTIYF. DNA of the CDR3: TGTGCCAGCAGCAAGGGGTTCGGAAACACCATATATTTT. The chain is built from TRBV7-9 and TRBJ1-3; D is perhaps TRBD1 (5 bases). The V gene lost 5 bases and the J gene lost 4 bases, with 9 bases spanning the gap. This CDR3 is 13 amino acids long. Germline V gene sequence: CDR1 SEHNR, CDR2 FQNEAQ (reference sequence).

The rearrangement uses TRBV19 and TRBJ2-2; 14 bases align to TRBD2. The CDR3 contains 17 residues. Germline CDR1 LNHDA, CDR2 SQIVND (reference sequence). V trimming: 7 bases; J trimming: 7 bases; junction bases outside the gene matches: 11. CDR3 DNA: TGTGCCAGTACCCCTCCGGGACTAGCGGGAGCAGGCGGGGAGCTGTTTTTT. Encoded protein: CASTPPGLAGAGGELFF.

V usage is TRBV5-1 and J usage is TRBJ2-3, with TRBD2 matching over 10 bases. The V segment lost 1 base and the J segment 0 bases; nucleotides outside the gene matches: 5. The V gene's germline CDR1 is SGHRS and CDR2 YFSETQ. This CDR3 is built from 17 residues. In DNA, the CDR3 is TGCGCCAGCAGCTTGACGACTAGCGGGTTTAGCACAGATACGCAGTATTTT. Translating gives CASSLTTSGFSTDTQYF.

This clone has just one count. For the CDR3, the DNA is TGTGCCAGCATCCTAGGGGGGGGAACTGAAGCTTTCTTT. It yields the protein CASILGGGTEAFF. The chain recombines TRBV2 with TRBJ1-1; D may be TRBD1 (6 bases). The V gene's germline CDR1 is SNHLY and CDR2 FYNNEI. The CDR3 runs 13 residues. With 7 bases removed from V and 5 bases from J, the gap between germline ends came to 14 bases. The whole variable domain, filled in from reference TRBV2 and TRBJ1-1, reads EPEVTQTPSHQVTQMGQEVILRCVPISNHLYFYWYRQILGQKVEFLVSFYNNEISEKSEIFDDQFSVERPDGSNFTLKIRSTKLEDSAMYFCASILGGGTEAFFGQGTRLTVV.

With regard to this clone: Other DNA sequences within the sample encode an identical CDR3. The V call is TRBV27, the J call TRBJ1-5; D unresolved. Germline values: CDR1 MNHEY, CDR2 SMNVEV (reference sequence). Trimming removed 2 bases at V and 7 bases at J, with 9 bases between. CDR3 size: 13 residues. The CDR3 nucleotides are TGTGCCAGCAGTTTAGATAGAGGGCAGCCCCAGCATTTT. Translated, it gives CASSLDRGQPQHF.

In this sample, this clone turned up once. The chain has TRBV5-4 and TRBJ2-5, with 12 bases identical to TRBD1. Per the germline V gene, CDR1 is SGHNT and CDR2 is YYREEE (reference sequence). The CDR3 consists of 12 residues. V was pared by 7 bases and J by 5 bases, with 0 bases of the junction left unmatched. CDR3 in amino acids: CASGTGGETQYF. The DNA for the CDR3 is TGTGCCAGCGGGACAGGGGGCGAGACCCAGTACTTC.

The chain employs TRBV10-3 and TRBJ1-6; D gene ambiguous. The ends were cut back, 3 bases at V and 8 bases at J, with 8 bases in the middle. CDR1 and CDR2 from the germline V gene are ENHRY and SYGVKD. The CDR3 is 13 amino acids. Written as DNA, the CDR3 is TGTGCCATCAGTGAACAGATGGATTCACCCCTCCACTTT. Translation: CAISEQMDSPLHF.

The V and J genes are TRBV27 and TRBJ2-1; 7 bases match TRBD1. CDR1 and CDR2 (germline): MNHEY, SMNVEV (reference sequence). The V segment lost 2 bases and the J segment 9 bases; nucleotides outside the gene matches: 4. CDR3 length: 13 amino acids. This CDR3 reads CASSLDPGGEQFF. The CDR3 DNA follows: TGTGCCAGCAGTTTAGACCCAGGGGGTGAGCAGTTCTTC.

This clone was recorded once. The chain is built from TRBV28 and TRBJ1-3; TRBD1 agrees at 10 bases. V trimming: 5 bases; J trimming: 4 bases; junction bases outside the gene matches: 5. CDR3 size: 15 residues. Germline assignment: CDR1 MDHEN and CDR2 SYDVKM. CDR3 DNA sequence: TGTGCCAGCAGTCGACAGGGGGCGGGCGGAAACACCATATATTTT. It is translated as CASSRQGAGGNTIYF.

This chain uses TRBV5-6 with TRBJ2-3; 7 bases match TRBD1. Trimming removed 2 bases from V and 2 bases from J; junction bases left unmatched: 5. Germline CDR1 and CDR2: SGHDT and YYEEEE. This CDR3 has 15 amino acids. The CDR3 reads CASSLGQEYTDTQYF. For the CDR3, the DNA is TGTGCCAGCAGCTTAGGACAGGAGTACACAGATACGCAGTATTTT.

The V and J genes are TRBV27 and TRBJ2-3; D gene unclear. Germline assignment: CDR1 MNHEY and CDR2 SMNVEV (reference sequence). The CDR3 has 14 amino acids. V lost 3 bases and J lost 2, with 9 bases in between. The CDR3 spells CASSFLTATDTQYF. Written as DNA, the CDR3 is TGTGCCAGCAGTTTTTTAACAGCCACAGATACGCAGTATTTT.

CDR3 coding DNA: TGTGCCAGCAAAAGGAGCTCCTATAATTCACCCCTCCACTTT. This encodes CASKRSSYNSPLHF. The chain employs TRBV27 and TRBJ1-6, with D unclear. V was shortened by 7 bases and J by 0 bases, with 7 bases between the two germline ends. The CDR3 spans 14 residues. From germline, CDR1 is MNHEY and CDR2 SMNVEV (reference sequence).

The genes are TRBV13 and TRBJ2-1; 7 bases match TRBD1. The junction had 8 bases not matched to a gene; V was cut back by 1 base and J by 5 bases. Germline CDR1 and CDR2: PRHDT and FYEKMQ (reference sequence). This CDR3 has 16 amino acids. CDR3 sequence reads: CASSLAPGQINNEQFF. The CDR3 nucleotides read TGTGCCAGCAGCTTAGCCCCGGGACAGATTAACAATGAGCAGTTCTTC.

Here the CDR3 reads CASSFIPGQGAGTGELFF. CDR3 nucleotide sequence: TGTGCCAGCAGCTTTATTCCGGGACAGGGGGCCGGAACCGGGGAGCTGTTTTTT. The chain employs TRBV21-1 and TRBJ2-2; the tabulated D call, TRBD1, remains unverified against the DNA. TRBV21-1 is flagged as a pseudogene. The CDR3 spans 18 residues.

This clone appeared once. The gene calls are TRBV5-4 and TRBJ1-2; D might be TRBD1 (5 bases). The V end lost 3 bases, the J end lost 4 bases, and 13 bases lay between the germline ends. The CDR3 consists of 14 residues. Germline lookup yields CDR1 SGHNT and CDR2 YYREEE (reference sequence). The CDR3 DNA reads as TGTGCCAGCAGCTCGGACGGGAGGGGCTATGGCTACACCTTC. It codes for CASSSDGRGYGYTF.

The CDR3 protein is CASSAGTGETIATDTQYF. The CDR3 bases are TGTGCCAGCAGTGCCGGGACAGGCGAGACTATCGCCACAGATACGCAGTATTTT. The gene calls are TRBV28 and TRBJ2-3; 8 bases line up with TRBD1. Looked up from germline, CDR1 is MDHEN and CDR2 is SYDVKM. The CDR3 totals 18 residues. With 5 bases clipped from V and 2 bases from J, the junction kept 15 bases outside the gene matches.

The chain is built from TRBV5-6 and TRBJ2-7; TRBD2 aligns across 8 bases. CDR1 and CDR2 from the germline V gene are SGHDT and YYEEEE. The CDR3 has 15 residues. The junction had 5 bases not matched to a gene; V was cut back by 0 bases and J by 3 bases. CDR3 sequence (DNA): TGTGCCAGCAGCTTGGGACTAGCGCTGAGCTACGAGCAGTACTTC. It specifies CASSLGLALSYEQYF.

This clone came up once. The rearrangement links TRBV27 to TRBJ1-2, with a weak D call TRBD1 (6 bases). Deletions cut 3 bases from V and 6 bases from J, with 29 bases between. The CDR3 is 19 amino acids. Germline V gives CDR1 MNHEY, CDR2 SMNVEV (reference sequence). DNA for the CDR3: TGTGCCAGCAGTTTCAAGGGACCAGACAGGAGGAGGCCCTGGGATGGCTACACCTTC. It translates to CASSFKGPDRRRPWDGYTF.